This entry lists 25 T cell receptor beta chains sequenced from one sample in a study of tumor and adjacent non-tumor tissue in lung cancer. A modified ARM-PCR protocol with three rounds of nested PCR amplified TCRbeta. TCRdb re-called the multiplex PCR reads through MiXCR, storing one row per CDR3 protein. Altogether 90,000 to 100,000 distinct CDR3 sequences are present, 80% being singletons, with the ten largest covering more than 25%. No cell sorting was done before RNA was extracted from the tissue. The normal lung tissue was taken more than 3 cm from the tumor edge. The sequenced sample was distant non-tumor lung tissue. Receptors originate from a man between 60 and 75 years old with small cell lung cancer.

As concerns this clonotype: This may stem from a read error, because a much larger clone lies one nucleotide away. The CDR3 reads CIAVLRDHYEQYF. CDR3 bases: TGCATTGCAGTCCTCCGGGACCACTACGAGCAGTACTTC. This rearrangement joins TRBV20-1 to TRBJ2-7; D tentatively fits TRBD1 or TRBD2 (5 bases each). The length of the CDR3 is 13 residues. Germline assignment: CDR1 DFQATT and CDR2 SNEGSKA (reference sequence).

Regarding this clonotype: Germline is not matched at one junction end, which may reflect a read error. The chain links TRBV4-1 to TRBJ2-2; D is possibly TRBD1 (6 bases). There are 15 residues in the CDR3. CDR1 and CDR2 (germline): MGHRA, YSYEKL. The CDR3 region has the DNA TGCGCCACCAGCAGCATGGGGGCCTATACCTGGGAGCTGTTTTTT. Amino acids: CATSSMGAYTWELFF.

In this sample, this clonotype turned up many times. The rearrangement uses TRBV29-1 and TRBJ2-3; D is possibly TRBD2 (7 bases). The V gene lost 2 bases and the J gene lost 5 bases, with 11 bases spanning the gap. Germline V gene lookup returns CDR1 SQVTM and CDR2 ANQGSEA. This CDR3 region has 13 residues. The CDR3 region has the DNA TGCAGCGTTGAATGGGGGGGGCGAGATACGCAGTATTTT. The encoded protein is CSVEWGGRDTQYF.

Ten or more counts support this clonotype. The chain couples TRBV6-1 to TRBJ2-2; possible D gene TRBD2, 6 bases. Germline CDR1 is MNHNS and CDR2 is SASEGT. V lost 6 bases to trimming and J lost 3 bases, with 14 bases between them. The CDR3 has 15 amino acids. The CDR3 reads CASSRGRFDTGELFF. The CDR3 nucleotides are TGTGCCAGCAGCCGGGGGAGGTTCGACACCGGGGAGCTGTTTTTT.

Here the CDR3 DNA reads TGTGCCAGCAGCTCAGAATCGGAGACTAGCGGGACTGTTAATGAGCAGTTCTTC. It encodes CASSSESETSGTVNEQFF. The chain links TRBV11-1 to TRBJ2-1; 11 bases fit TRBD2. V trimming: 4 bases; J trimming: 7 bases; junction bases outside the gene matches: 15. CDR3 length equals 18 residues. CDR1 and CDR2 from the germline V gene are SGHAT and FQDESV (reference sequence).

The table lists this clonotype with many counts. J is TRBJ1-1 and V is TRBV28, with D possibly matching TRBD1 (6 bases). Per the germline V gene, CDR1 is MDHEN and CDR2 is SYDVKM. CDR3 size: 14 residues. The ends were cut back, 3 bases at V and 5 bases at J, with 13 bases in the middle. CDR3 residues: CASSFGGRGTEAFF. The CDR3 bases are TGTGCCAGCAGTTTCGGGGGGCGCGGGACTGAAGCTTTCTTT.

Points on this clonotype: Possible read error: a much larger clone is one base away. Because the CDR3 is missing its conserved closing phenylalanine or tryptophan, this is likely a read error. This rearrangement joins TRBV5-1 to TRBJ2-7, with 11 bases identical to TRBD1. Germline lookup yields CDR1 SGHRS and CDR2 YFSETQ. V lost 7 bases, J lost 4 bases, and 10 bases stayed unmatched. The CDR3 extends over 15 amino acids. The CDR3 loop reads CASSPWTGGLYEQYL. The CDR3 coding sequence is TGCGCCAGCTCTCCTTGGACAGGGGGCCTATACGAGCAGTACCTC.

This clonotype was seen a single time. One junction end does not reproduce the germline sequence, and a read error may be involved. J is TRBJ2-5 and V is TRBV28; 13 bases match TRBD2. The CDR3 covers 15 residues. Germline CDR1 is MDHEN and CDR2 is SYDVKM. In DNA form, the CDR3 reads TGTGTCAGCGGCGCTGGGACTAGCGGGGTAGAGACCCAGTACTTC. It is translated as CVSGAGTSGVETQYF.

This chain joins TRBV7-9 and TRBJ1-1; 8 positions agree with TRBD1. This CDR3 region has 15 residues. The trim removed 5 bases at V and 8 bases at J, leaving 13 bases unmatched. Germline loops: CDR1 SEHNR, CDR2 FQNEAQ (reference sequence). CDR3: CASSIRDRIFLEAFF. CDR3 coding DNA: TGTGCCAGCAGCATACGGGACAGGATCTTTCTCGAAGCTTTCTTT.

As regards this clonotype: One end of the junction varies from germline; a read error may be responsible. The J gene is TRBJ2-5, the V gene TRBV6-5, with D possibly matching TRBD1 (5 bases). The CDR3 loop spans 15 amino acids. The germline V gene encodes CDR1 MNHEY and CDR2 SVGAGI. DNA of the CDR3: TGTGCCAACACCCCCCTTGGGGCCCTTCAAGAGACCCAGGACTTC. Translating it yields CANTPLGALQETQDF.

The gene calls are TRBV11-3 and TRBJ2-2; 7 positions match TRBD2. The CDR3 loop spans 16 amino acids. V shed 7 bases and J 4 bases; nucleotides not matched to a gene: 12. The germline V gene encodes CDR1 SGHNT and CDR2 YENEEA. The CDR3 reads CASNSIAGVVTGELFF. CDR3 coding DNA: TGTGCCAGCAACTCAATCGCGGGAGTGGTCACCGGGGAGCTGTTTTTT. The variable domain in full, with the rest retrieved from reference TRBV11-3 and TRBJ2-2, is EAGVVQSPRYKIIEKKQPVAFWCNPISGHNTLYWYLQNLGQGPELLIRYENEEAVDDSQLPKDRFSAERLKGVDSTLKIQPAELGDSAVYLCASNSIAGVVTGELFFGEGSRLTVL.

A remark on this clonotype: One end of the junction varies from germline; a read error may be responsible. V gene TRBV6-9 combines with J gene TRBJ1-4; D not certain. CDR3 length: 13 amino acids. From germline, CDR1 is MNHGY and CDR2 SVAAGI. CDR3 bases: TGTACCAGCAGTTCAAAGACTAATGAAAAACTGTTTTTC. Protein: CTSSSKTNEKLFF.

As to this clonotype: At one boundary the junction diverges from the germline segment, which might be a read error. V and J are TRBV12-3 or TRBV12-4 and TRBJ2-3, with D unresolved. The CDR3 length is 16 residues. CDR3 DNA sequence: TGTGCGAGCAGTTTTGATTGTGGCGCGAGGACAGATACGCAGTATTTT. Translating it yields CASSFDCGARTDTQYF.

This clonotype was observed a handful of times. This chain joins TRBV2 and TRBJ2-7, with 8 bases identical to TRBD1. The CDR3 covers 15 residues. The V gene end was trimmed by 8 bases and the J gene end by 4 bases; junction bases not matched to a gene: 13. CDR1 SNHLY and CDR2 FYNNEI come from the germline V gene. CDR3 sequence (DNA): TGTGCCAGCCACGCCGGCGGGACAGGCCTTTACGAGCAGTACTTC. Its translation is CASHAGGTGLYEQYF.

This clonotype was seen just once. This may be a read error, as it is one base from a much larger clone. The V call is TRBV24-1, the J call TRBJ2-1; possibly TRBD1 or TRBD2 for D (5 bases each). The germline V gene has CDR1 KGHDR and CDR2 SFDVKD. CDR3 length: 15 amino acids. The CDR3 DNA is TGTGCCGCCAGTGATCCTTTAGCGAAAGGGGATGAGCAGTTCTTC. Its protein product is CAASDPLAKGDEQFF.

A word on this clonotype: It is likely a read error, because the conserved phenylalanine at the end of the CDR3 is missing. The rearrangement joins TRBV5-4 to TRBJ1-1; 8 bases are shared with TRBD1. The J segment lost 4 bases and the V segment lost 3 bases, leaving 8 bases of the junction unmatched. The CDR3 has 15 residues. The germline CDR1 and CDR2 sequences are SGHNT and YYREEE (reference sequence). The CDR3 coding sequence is TGTGCCAGCAGCTCACGTACAGGGGGAATCACTGAAGCTTTCATT. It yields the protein CASSSRTGGITEAFI.

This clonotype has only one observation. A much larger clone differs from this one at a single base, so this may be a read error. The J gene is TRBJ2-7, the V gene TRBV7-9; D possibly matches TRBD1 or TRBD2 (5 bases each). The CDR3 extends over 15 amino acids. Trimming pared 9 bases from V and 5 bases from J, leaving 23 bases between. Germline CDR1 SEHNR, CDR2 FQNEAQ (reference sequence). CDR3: CASQPQGEGFDEQYF. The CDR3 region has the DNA TGTGCCAGTCAACCCCAGGGAGAGGGCTTCGACGAGCAGTACTTC.

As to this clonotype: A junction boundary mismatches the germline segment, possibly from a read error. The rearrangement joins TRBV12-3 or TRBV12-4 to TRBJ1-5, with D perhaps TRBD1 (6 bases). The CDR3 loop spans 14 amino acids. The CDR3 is CANSLQGGGQPHHF. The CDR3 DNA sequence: TGTGCCAACAGTTTACAAGGGGGTGGACAGCCCCACCATTTT.

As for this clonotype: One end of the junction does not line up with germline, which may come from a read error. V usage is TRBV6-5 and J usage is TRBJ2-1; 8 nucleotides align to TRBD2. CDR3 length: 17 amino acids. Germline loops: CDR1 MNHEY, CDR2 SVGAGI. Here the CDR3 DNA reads TGTGCCAGCAGTCACTCGATCTGGGAACTAGCGGACACTGAGCAGTTCTTC. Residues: CASSHSIWELADTEQFF.

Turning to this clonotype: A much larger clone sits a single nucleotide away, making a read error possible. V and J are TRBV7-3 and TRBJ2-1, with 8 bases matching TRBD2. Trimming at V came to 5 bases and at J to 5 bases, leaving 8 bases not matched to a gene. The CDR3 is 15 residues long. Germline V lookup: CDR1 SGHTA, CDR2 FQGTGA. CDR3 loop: CASSTSGSTNNEQFF. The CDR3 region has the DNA TGTGCCAGCAGCACCAGCGGGAGTACCAACAATGAGCAGTTCTTC. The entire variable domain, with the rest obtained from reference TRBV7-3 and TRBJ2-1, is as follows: GAGVSQTPSNKVTEKGKYVELRCDPISGHTALYWYRQSLGQGPEFLIYFQGTGAADDSGLPNDRFFAVRPEGSVSTLKIQRTERGDSAVYLCASSTSGSTNNEQFFGPGTRLTVL.

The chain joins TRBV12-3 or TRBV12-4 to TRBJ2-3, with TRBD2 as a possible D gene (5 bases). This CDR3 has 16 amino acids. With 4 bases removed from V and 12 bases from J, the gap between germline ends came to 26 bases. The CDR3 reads CASSSRGGWSADAQYF. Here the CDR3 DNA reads TGTGCCAGCAGTTCCCGTGGCGGGTGGAGCGCAGATGCACAGTATTTT.

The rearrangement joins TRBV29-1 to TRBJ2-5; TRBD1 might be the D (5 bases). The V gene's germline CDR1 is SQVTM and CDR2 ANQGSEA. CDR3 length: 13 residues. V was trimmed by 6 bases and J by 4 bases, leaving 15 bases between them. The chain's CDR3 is CSVRGQGGETQYF. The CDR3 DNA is TGCAGCGTCCGAGGACAAGGTGGAGAGACCCAGTACTTC.

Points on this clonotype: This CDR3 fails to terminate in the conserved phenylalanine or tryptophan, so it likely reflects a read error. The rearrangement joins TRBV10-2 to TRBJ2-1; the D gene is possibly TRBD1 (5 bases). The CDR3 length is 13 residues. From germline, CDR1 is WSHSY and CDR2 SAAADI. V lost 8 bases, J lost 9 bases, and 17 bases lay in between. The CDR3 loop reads CASCDNGQGEQFI. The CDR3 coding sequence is TGCGCCAGCTGCGATAATGGCCAGGGTGAGCAGTTCATC.

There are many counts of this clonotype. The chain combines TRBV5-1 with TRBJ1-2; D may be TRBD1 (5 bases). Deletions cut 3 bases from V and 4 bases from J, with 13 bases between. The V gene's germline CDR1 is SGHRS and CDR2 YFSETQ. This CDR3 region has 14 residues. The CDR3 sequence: CASSSQQGGYGYTF. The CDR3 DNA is TGCGCCAGCAGCTCGCAGCAGGGAGGCTATGGCTACACCTTC.

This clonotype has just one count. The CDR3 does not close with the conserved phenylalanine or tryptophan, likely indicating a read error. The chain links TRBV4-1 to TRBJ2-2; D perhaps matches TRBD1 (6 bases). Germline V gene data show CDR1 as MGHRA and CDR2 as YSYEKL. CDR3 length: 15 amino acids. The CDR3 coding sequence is TGCGGCAGCAGCAGCATGGGGGCCTATACCGGGGAGCTGTTTTTG. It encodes CGSSSMGAYTGELFL.